Listed here are 3 T cell receptor beta chains from one sample, sequenced in a study of control samples from healthy donors and cancer patients. Generated by immunoSEQ multiplex PCR, the TCRdb table keeps only in-frame clones and is missing some. Of roughly 50,000 clones listed, nearly 96% are singletons. Specimen: blood. These receptors came from a woman in her thirties in good health.

The genes are TRBV11-2 and TRBJ2-2, with TRBD1 matching 10 bases. The ends lost 5 bases at V and 3 bases at J; junction bases unmatched: 12. The germline CDR1 and CDR2 sequences are SGHAT and FQNNGV. The CDR3 has 18 residues. Here the CDR3 DNA reads TGTGCCAGCAGCCCCTCGGGACAGGGGACGTACTACACCGGGGAGCTGTTTTTT. Translation: CASSPSGQGTYYTGELFF.

The J gene is TRBJ1-6, the V gene TRBV21-1. TRBV21-1 is marked as a pseudogene. CDR3 length: 18 residues. In DNA, the CDR3 is TGTGCCAGCAGCAGCGGGGATGGCGAGGGATACTCAAATTCACCCCTCCACTTT. Its protein product is CASSSGDGEGYSNSPLHF.

The chain links TRBV11-3 to TRBJ2-1; no clear D. V gave up 4 bases and J gave up 7 bases, with 8 bases separating them. The length of the CDR3 is 12 residues. Per the germline V gene, CDR1 is SGHNT and CDR2 is YENEEA. CDR3 in amino acids: CASSSPGNEQFF. The CDR3 DNA reads as TGTGCCAGCAGCTCGCCGGGTAATGAGCAGTTCTTC.